This T cell receptor beta chain was sequenced during a study of T cells in Graves' hyperthyroidism and ophthalmopathy. Overall study results and limits: In simple terms, a model built on 13 V-J features told ophthalmopathy apart from stable hyperthyroidism. Blood also held most thyroid clonotypes expanded beyond 0.001.

The study based diagnoses on clinical symptoms, serum thyroxine and TRAb, thyroid ultrasound and orbital computed tomography. As for this clonotype: The antigen remains undetermined.

There were TCR beta CDR3 regions amplified from RNA transcripts. Initially, a first-round RT-PCR of the TCR CDR3 employed the HTBI primer set. TCRdb recomputed calls from the multiplex PCR reads with MiXCR, one row per CDR3 protein. The table includes 300,000 to 450,000 distinct CDR3 sequences, 18% detected once. The TCR comes from a woman aged 35 to 49 with Graves' ophthalmopathy. Sequences were obtained from blood.

The CDR3 sequence is CASRAERYEQYF. The CDR3 DNA reads as TGTGCCAGCAGGGCCGAGCGGTACGAGCAGTACTTC. The J gene is TRBJ2-7, the V gene TRBV28, with D perhaps TRBD2 (5 bases). The CDR3 is made up of 12 amino acids. Germline assignment: CDR1 MDHEN and CDR2 SYDVKM. V was pared by 6 bases and J by 4 bases, with 10 bases between.